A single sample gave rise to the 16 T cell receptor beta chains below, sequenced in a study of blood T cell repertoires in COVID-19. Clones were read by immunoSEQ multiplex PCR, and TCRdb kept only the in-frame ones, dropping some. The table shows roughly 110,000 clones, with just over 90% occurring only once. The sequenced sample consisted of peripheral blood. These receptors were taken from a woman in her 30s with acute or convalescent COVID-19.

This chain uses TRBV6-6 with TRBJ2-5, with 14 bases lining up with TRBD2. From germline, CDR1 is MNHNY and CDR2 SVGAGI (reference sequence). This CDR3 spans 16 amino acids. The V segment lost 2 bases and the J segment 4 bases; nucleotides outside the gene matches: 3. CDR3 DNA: TGTGCCAGCAGTTACGGGACTAGCGGGGGAGCAGAGACCCAGTACTTC. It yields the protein CASSYGTSGGAETQYF.

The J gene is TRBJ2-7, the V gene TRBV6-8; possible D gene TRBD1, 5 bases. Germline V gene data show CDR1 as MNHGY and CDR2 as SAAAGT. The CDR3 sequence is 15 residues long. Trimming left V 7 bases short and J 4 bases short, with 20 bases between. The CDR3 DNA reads TGTGCCAGCAAGGGGTGGGCGCAGGTCAGGTACGAGCAGTACTTC. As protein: CASKGWAQVRYEQYF.

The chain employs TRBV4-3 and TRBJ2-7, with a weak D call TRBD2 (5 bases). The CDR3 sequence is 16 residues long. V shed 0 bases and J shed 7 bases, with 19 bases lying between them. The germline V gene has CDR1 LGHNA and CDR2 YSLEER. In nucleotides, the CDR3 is TGCGCCAGCAGCCAAGATCGAGCGGCGCTAGCTCGGGAGCAGTACTTC. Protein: CASSQDRAALAREQYF.

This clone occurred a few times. The chain's CDR3 is CAWTPMGGRRGTQYF. CDR3 bases: TGTGCCTGGACCCCCATGGGAGGCAGGCGAGGTACGCAGTATTTT. The gene calls are TRBV30 and TRBJ2-3, with a possible D match to TRBD2 (6 bases). The CDR3 runs to 15 residues. V was trimmed by 4 bases and J by 8 bases, leaving 22 bases between them. Germline V gene data show CDR1 as GTSNPN and CDR2 as SVGIG (reference sequence).

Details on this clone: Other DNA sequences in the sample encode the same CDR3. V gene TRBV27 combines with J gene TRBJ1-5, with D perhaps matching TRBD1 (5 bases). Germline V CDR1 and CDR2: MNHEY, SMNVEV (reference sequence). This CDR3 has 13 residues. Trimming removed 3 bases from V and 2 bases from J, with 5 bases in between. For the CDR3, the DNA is TGTGCCAGCAGTTTCAGGGGCAATCAGCCCCAGCATTTT. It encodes CASSFRGNQPQHF.

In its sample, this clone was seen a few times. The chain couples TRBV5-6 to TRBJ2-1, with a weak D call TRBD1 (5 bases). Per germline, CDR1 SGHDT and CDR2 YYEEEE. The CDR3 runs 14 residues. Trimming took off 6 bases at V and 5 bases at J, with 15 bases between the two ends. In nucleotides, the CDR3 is TGTGCCAGCATCTCCAGGGTCGAGAACAATGAGCAGTTCTTC. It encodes CASISRVENNEQFF.

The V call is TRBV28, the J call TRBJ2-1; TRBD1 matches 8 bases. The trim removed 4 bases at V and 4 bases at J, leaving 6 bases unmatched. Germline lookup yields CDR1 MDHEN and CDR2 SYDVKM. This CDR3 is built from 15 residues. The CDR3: CASSSGQGSYNEQFF. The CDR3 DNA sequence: TGTGCCAGCAGTTCTGGACAGGGATCATACAATGAGCAGTTCTTC.

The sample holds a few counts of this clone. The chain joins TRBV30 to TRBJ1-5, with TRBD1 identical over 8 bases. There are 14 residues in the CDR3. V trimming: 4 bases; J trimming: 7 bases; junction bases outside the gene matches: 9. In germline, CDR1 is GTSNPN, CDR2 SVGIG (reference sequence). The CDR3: CAWTSQTGVQPQHF. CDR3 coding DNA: TGTGCCTGGACTTCACAGACAGGGGTCCAGCCCCAGCATTTT.

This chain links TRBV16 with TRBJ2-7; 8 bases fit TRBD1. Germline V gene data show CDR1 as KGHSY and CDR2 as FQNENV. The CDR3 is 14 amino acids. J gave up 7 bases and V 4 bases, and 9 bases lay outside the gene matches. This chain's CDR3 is CASSPIGQGDEQYF. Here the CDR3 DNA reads TGTGCCAGCAGCCCTATCGGACAGGGCGATGAGCAGTACTTC.

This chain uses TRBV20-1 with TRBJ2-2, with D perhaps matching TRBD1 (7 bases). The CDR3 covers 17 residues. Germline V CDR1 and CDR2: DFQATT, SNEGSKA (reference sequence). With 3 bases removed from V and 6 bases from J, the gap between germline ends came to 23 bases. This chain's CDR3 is CSASPPLGGGIAGELFF. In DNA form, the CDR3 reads TGCAGTGCTAGTCCCCCCTTAGGAGGGGGCATAGCCGGGGAGCTGTTTTTT.

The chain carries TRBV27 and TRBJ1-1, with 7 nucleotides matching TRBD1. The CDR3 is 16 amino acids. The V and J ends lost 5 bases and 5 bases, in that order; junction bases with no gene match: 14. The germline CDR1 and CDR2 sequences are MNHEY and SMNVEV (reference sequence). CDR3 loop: CASSPGRRNRGTEAFF. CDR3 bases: TGTGCCAGCAGTCCCGGAAGGAGGAACAGGGGTACTGAAGCTTTCTTT.

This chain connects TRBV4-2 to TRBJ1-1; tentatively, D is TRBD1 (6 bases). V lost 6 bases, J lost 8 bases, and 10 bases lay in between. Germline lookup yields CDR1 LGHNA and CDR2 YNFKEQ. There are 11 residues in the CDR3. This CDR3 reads CASRRGTEAFF. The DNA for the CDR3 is TGTGCCAGCAGGAGGGGGACCGAAGCTTTCTTT.

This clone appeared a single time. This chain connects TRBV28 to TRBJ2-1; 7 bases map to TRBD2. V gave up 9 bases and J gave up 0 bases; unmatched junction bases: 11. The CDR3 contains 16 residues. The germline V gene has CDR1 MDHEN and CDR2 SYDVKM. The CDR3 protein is CASRALATSSYNEQFF. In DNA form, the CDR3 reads TGTGCCAGTCGGGCACTAGCGACAAGCTCCTACAATGAGCAGTTCTTC.

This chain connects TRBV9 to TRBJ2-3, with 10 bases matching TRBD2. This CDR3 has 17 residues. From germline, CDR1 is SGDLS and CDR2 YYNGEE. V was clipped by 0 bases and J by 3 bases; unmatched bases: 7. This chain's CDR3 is CASSVAPSSGGTDTQYF. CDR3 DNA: TGTGCCAGCAGCGTAGCTCCCTCTAGCGGGGGTACAGATACGCAGTATTTT.

CDR3 sequence: CASSLKPGHLSGANVLTF. The CDR3 coding sequence is TGTGCCAGCAGCTTAAAGCCGGGACACCTCTCTGGGGCCAACGTCCTGACTTTC. The rearrangement links TRBV7-9 to TRBJ2-6; D may be TRBD1 (6 bases). V was trimmed by 2 bases and J by 0 bases, leaving 14 bases between them. The length of the CDR3 is 18 residues. CDR1 and CDR2 from the germline V gene are SEHNR and FQNEAQ (reference sequence).

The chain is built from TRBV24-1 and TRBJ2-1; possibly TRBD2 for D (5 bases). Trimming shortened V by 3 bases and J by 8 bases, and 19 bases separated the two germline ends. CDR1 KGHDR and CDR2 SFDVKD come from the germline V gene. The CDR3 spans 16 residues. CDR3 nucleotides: TGTGCCACCAGTGATCCGTTCGGAAGGGAGAACCATGAGCAGTTCTTC. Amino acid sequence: CATSDPFGRENHEQFF.